This T cell receptor beta chain is drawn from a study of T cell responses to AZD1222 COVID-19 vaccine. The repertoire was sequenced with immunoSEQ multiplex PCR; TCRdb's copy has only in-frame clones and lacks some. The sample contains tens of thousands of clones, more than 60% of which appear only once. The CDR3 sequence is 15 residues long. Looked up from germline, CDR1 is SGHAT and CDR2 is FQNNGV. V was trimmed by 5 bases and J by 0 bases, leaving 13 bases between them. The source was peripheral blood, collected on day 0 of MenACWY control vaccination. This sequence was found in an adult in good health. V gene TRBV11-2 combines with J gene TRBJ1-1, with a weak D call TRBD1 (5 bases). CDR3 in amino acids: CASSRGAGLNTEAFF. The CDR3 DNA is TGTGCCAGCAGCCGAGGGGCAGGGCTGAACACTGAAGCTTTCTTT.